Included here is one TCR beta chain sequence, with context. Its antigen remains unidentified. The sample comes from a study of blood T cells in healthy people across ages. The study, taken as a whole, reports: Expanded clonotype changes were possibly confounded by unknown donor CMV status. Age brought a roughly linear fall in TCR beta diversity measured per million T cells. Calculation of diversity from one million T cells yielded estimates considered to be underestimates. The percentage of naive T cells correlated strongly with TCR beta diversity.

A second PCR of roughly 7 to 11 cycles used a sample-barcoded 5' primer and a J-beta primer mix. One entry per CDR3 protein results from TCRdb running MiXCR on the 5' RACE reads. Among about 1.5 million distinct CDR3 sequences listed, approximately 42% were seen once. The CDR3 runs to 13 residues. After removal of 4 bases from V and 8 bases from J, the junction contained 3 bases not matched to a gene. In germline, CDR1 is SGHRS, CDR2 YFSETQ. This chain connects TRBV5-1 to TRBJ1-4; 9 nucleotides agree with TRBD1. The specimen sequenced was blood. The clonotype comes from a woman aged 18-30 years in good health. The CDR3 DNA reads TGCGCCAGCAGCAAGGGACAGGGCGAAAAACTGTTTTTT. It encodes CASSKGQGEKLFF.